Listed below are T cell receptor beta chains from one sample, sequenced in a study of blood T cell repertoires in COVID-19. Using immunoSEQ multiplex PCR, the repertoire was profiled, and TCRdb retains in-frame clones only, with some absent. The sample includes 200,000 to 300,000 clones, around 87% seen only once; the top ten take roughly 7%. What was sequenced was peripheral blood. These receptor sequences come from a man aged 55 to 70 who had recovered from COVID-19. The conserved cysteine and the conserved F or W are not part of the CDR3 here. The order of the fields is J gene, V gene, CDR3 protein.

j_gene: TRBJ2-5; v_gene: TRBV25-1; CDR3aa: ASAFQRGGAKTQY
j_gene: TRBJ1-5; v_gene: TRBV24-1; CDR3aa: ATRPTGDGNQPQH
j_gene: TRBJ2-1; v_gene: TRBV10-3; CDR3aa: AINGPGLAGVNEQF
j_gene: TRBJ2-2; v_gene: TRBV6-6; CDR3aa: ASSYVGFGELF
j_gene: TRBJ2-5; v_gene: TRBV6-4; CDR3aa: ASSIRDTDKAETQY
j_gene: TRBJ2-3; v_gene: TRBV2; CDR3aa: ASSELAPSTDTQY
j_gene: TRBJ1-4; v_gene: TRBV28; CDR3aa: ASSLLGVEEKLF
j_gene: TRBJ1-5; v_gene: TRBV3-1/TRBV3-2; CDR3aa: ASSLTPGWQPQH
j_gene: TRBJ1-2; v_gene: TRBV11-2; CDR3aa: ASSFRRGYDYGYT
j_gene: TRBJ1-5; v_gene: TRBV28; CDR3aa: AHNRGSNQPQH
j_gene: TRBJ2-7; v_gene: TRBV19; CDR3aa: ASGRSGQGRYEQY
j_gene: TRBJ1-4; v_gene: TRBV7-8; CDR3aa: ASSLVGRGREKLF
j_gene: TRBJ1-1; v_gene: TRBV5-6; CDR3aa: ASSLVNRANTEAF
j_gene: TRBJ2-2; v_gene: TRBV5-1; CDR3aa: ASKAGLGVGELF
j_gene: TRBJ1-5; v_gene: TRBV6-1; CDR3aa: ASSGGRAWNFQPQH
j_gene: TRBJ1-5; v_gene: TRBV6-1; CDR3aa: ASSEGPPQH
j_gene: TRBJ1-1; v_gene: TRBV6-5; CDR3aa: ASSFRTGVMAF
j_gene: TRBJ2-6; v_gene: TRBV7-9; CDR3aa: ASSLNNRRISGANVLT
j_gene: TRBJ1-1; v_gene: TRBV11-2; CDR3aa: ASSLLQARSTEAF
j_gene: TRBJ2-5; v_gene: TRBV7-9; CDR3aa: ASSASRETQY
j_gene: TRBJ2-2; v_gene: TRBV5-7; CDR3aa: ASSFRRGHTGELF
j_gene: TRBJ2-3; v_gene: TRBV12-5; CDR3aa: ASAPRGIGDTQY
j_gene: TRBJ2-1; v_gene: TRBV9; CDR3aa: ASSPAGSDSYNEQF
j_gene: TRBJ2-1; v_gene: TRBV19; CDR3aa: ASSISGTANQNEQF
j_gene: TRBJ1-1; v_gene: TRBV5-1; CDR3aa: ASSKWTGLTEAF
j_gene: TRBJ1-1; v_gene: TRBV18; CDR3aa: ASSPRQAQNTEAF
j_gene: TRBJ2-3; v_gene: TRBV12-5; CDR3aa: ASGSTGDSTDTQY
j_gene: TRBJ1-3; v_gene: TRBV28; CDR3aa: ASSSYGTGNALGNTIY
j_gene: TRBJ2-2; v_gene: TRBV10-1; CDR3aa: ASSAGGTNTGELF
j_gene: TRBJ2-7; v_gene: TRBV3-1/TRBV3-2; CDR3aa: ASSGGWTGGEQY
j_gene: TRBJ2-7; v_gene: TRBV7-2; CDR3aa: ASSFNGRPHYEQY
j_gene: TRBJ2-2; v_gene: TRBV24-1; CDR3aa: ATERGLNTGELF
j_gene: TRBJ2-2; v_gene: TRBV19; CDR3aa: ASSWQGNTGELF
j_gene: TRBJ2-3; v_gene: TRBV11-2; CDR3aa: ASSLIPGSTDTQY
j_gene: TRBJ1-2; v_gene: TRBV12-5; CDR3aa: ASGLVLRDTHSRVYGYT
j_gene: TRBJ2-2; v_gene: TRBV27; CDR3aa: ASSTFQGASSTGELF
j_gene: TRBJ1-1; v_gene: TRBV6-5; CDR3aa: ASNPRRTVNTEAF
j_gene: TRBJ1-2; v_gene: TRBV5-5; CDR3aa: ASSLLQGLGGYT
j_gene: TRBJ2-3; v_gene: TRBV9; CDR3aa: ASSATSGSTDTQY
j_gene: TRBJ1-1; v_gene: TRBV10-3; CDR3aa: ATGGTRTDTEAF
j_gene: TRBJ1-1; v_gene: TRBV19; CDR3aa: ASSIAAALNTEAF
j_gene: TRBJ1-2; v_gene: TRBV7-9; CDR3aa: ASSRDGADGYT
j_gene: TRBJ1-3; v_gene: TRBV28; CDR3aa: ASSLGGSSGNTIY
j_gene: TRBJ1-5; v_gene: TRBV10-2; CDR3aa: ASSEYNFERLQPQH
j_gene: TRBJ2-6; v_gene: TRBV28; CDR3aa: ASSSESGTGANVLT
j_gene: TRBJ1-2; v_gene: TRBV6-5; CDR3aa: ASTLRTGGGYT
j_gene: TRBJ2-3; v_gene: TRBV3-1/TRBV3-2; CDR3aa: ASSQGTGSTDTQY
j_gene: TRBJ2-1; v_gene: TRBV4-2; CDR3aa: ASSHSLVTGEQF
j_gene: TRBJ1-2; v_gene: TRBV29-1; CDR3aa: SVVGSGLYGYT
j_gene: TRBJ2-1; v_gene: TRBV11-3; CDR3aa: ASSLDGSYNEQF
j_gene: TRBJ1-1; v_gene: TRBV30; CDR3aa: AWSVTGKETGGETEAF